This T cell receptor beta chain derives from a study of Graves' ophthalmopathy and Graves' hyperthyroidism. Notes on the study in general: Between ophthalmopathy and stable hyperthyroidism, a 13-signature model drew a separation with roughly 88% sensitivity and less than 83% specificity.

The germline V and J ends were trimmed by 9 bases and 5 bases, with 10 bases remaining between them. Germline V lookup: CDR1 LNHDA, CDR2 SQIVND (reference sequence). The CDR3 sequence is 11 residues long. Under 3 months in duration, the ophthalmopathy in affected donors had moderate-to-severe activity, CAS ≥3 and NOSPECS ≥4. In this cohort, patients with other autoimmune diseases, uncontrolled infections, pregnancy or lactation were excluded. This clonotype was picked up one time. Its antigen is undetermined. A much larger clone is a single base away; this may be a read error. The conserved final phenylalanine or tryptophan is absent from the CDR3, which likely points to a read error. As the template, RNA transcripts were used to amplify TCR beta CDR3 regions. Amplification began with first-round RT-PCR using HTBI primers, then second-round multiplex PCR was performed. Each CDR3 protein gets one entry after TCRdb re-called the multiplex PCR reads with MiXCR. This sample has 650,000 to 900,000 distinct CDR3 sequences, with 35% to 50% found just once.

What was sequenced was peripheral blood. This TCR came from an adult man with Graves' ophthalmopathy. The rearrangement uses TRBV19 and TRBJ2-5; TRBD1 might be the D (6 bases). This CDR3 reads CASRGWETQYL. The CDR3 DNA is TGTGCCAGCAGGGGTTGGGAGACCCAGTACCTC.